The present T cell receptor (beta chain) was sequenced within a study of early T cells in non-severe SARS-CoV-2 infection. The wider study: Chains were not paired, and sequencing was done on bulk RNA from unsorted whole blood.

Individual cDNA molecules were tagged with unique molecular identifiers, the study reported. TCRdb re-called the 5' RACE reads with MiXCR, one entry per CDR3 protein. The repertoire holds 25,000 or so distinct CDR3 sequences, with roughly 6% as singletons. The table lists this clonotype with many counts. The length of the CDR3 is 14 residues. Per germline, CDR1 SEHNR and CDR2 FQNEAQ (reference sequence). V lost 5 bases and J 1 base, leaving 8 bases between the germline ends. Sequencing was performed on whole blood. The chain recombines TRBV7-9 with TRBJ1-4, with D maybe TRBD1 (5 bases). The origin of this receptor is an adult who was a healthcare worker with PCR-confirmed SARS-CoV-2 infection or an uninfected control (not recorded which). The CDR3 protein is CASSPGRTNEKLFF. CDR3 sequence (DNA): TGTGCCAGCAGCCCGGGGCGAACTAATGAAAAACTGTTTTTT.